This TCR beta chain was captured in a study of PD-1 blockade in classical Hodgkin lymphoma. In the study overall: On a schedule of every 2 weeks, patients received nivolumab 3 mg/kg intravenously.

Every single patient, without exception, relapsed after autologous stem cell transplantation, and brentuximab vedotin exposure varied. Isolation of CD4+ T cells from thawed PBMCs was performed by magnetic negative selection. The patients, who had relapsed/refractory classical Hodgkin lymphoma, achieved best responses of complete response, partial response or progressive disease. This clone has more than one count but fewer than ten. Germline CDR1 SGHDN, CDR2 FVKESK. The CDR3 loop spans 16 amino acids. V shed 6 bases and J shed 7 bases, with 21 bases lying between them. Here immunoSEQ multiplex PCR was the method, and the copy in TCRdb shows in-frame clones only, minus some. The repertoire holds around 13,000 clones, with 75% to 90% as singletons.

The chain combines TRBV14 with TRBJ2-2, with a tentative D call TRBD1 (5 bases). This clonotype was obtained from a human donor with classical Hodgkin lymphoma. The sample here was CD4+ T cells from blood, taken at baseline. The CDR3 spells CASSDRLLGYGGELFF. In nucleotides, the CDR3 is TGTGCCAGCAGTGACAGACTTCTCGGGTATGGCGGGGAGCTGTTTTTT.